The rows below give T cell receptor beta chains drawn from one sample of a study of blood T cell repertoires in COVID-19. Sequencing was performed with immunoSEQ multiplex PCR; in TCRdb, only in-frame clones are kept and a portion is missing. Here the sample spans some 230,000 clones, approximately 85% being singletons. Sequenced material: peripheral blood. The receptors come from a middle-aged man who had recovered from COVID-19. The CDR3 runs from the conserved cysteine through the conserved F or W. A D gene is named only where the DNA matches it firmly. Expanded clones get a size class; other rows say once, few or many, or leave the size out.

abundance: .; d_gene: TRBD2; v_gene: TRBV4-2; j_gene: TRBJ2-1; CDR3nt: TGTGCCAGCAGCCAATCGGGACTACTAGGCTACAATGAGCAGTTCTTC; CDR3aa: CASSQSGLLGYNEQFF
abundance: .; d_gene: TRBD2; v_gene: TRBV4-2; j_gene: TRBJ2-3; CDR3nt: TGTGCCAGCAGCGACCCTAGCGGAGCTAGCACAGATACGCAGTATTTT; CDR3aa: CASSDPSGASTDTQYF
abundance: .; d_gene: .; v_gene: TRBV7-9; j_gene: TRBJ1-1; CDR3nt: TGTGCCAGCAGCTTGATACGCATCCAAACAGGGCATGCTTTCTTT; CDR3aa: CASSLIRIQTGHAFF
abundance: .; d_gene: .; v_gene: TRBV20-1; j_gene: TRBJ2-1; CDR3nt: TGCAGTGCTAGTTCCGTCCAGGGAATGATCAATGAGCAGTTCTTC; CDR3aa: CSASSVQGMINEQFF
abundance: .; d_gene: TRBD1; v_gene: TRBV5-1; j_gene: TRBJ1-1; CDR3nt: TGCGCCAGCAGCCCAGGCGGGTTGAGACAGGGGACCTTAATTGAAGCTTTCTTT; CDR3aa: CASSPGGLRQGTLIEAFF
abundance: .; d_gene: .; v_gene: TRBV28; j_gene: TRBJ1-2; CDR3nt: TGTGCCAGCCAGATACAGGGATTGCGAGGCTACACCTTC; CDR3aa: CASQIQGLRGYTF
abundance: .; d_gene: .; v_gene: TRBV6-5; j_gene: TRBJ2-7; CDR3nt: TGTGCCAGCAGTTACTCCGGAGCCTACGAGCAGTACTTC; CDR3aa: CASSYSGAYEQYF
abundance: .; d_gene: TRBD1; v_gene: TRBV28; j_gene: TRBJ2-1; CDR3nt: TGTGCCAGCAGTTTCGGGACAGGTGGCCCCTACAATGAGCAGTTCTTC; CDR3aa: CASSFGTGGPYNEQFF
abundance: .; d_gene: .; v_gene: TRBV27; j_gene: TRBJ2-5; CDR3nt: TGTGCCAGCAGATCAGCAGCGGCCCGTCAGCGAGAGACCCAGTACTTC; CDR3aa: CASRSAAARQRETQYF
abundance: .; d_gene: .; v_gene: TRBV28; j_gene: TRBJ1-1; CDR3nt: TGTGCCAGCTCTTCCCTGGGAGTTGAAGCTTTCTTT; CDR3aa: CASSSLGVEAFF
abundance: .; d_gene: TRBD2; v_gene: TRBV30; j_gene: TRBJ2-7; CDR3nt: TGTGCCTGGAGTGTACCGGGAGGGCCGGGTGAGCAGTACTTC; CDR3aa: CAWSVPGGPGEQYF
abundance: .; d_gene: TRBD1; v_gene: TRBV19; j_gene: TRBJ2-7; CDR3nt: TGTGCCAGTAGTATAGCCACGGGGACAGGCTACGAGCAGTACTTC; CDR3aa: CASSIATGTGYEQYF
abundance: .; d_gene: .; v_gene: TRBV28; j_gene: TRBJ2-7; CDR3nt: TGTGCCACCTGGCTAGCGCCCTACGAGCAGTACTTC; CDR3aa: CATWLAPYEQYF
abundance: .; d_gene: .; v_gene: TRBV7-9; j_gene: TRBJ2-2; CDR3nt: TGTGCCAGTAACCCATTGGACTCGGGGAACACCGGGGAGCTGTTTTTT; CDR3aa: CASNPLDSGNTGELFF
abundance: .; d_gene: TRBD1; v_gene: TRBV11-2; j_gene: TRBJ1-2; CDR3nt: TGTGCCAGCAGCCCCCGACAGGGTTCGGGCTATGGCTACACCTTC; CDR3aa: CASSPRQGSGYGYTF
abundance: .; d_gene: TRBD2; v_gene: TRBV7-2; j_gene: TRBJ2-1; CDR3nt: TGTGCCAGCAGCTTATTCGGGCTAGCGGGCTACAATGAGCAGTTCTTC; CDR3aa: CASSLFGLAGYNEQFF
abundance: .; d_gene: TRBD1; v_gene: TRBV10-3; j_gene: TRBJ1-6; CDR3nt: TGTGCCATCAGGCAACAACAGGGGACAGGGGGGACTAATTCACCCCTCCACTTT; CDR3aa: CAIRQQQGTGGTNSPLHF
abundance: .; d_gene: .; v_gene: TRBV9; j_gene: TRBJ2-1; CDR3nt: TGTGCCAGCAGCGACGGCGGGCTGAGCTCCTACAATGAGCAGTTCTTC; CDR3aa: CASSDGGLSSYNEQFF
abundance: few; d_gene: .; v_gene: TRBV30; j_gene: TRBJ1-2; CDR3nt: TGTGCCTGGGGGGAAGGACAGCCATTTAACTATGGCTACACCTTC; CDR3aa: CAWGEGQPFNYGYTF
abundance: .; d_gene: .; v_gene: TRBV3-1/TRBV3-2; j_gene: TRBJ1-2; CDR3nt: TGTGCCAGCAGTCAAGGCTGGACAGATCCAGGCTACACCTTC; CDR3aa: CASSQGWTDPGYTF
abundance: .; d_gene: .; v_gene: TRBV15; j_gene: TRBJ2-2; CDR3nt: TGTGCCACCAGCAGGCCGGAGGTCTCCGGGGAGCTGTTTTTT; CDR3aa: CATSRPEVSGELFF
abundance: .; d_gene: .; v_gene: TRBV10-1; j_gene: TRBJ2-7; CDR3nt: TGCGCCAGCAGTCCCGACTCTACTCGGGGATACGAGCAGTACTTC; CDR3aa: CASSPDSTRGYEQYF
abundance: .; d_gene: TRBD1; v_gene: TRBV5-5; j_gene: TRBJ1-1; CDR3nt: TGTGCCAGCAGCCTCGGACAGGGGTTGAACACTGAAGCTTTCTTT; CDR3aa: CASSLGQGLNTEAFF
abundance: .; d_gene: .; v_gene: TRBV13; j_gene: TRBJ2-1; CDR3nt: TGTGCCAGCAGCCCCCCGTCGGGATGGTGGGGTGAGCAGTTCTTC; CDR3aa: CASSPPSGWWGEQFF
abundance: few; d_gene: TRBD1; v_gene: TRBV6-1; j_gene: TRBJ2-2; CDR3nt: TGTGCCAGCAGTGAAACCAACAACAGGGGTAACACCGGGGAGCTGTTTTTT; CDR3aa: CASSETNNRGNTGELFF
abundance: .; d_gene: .; v_gene: TRBV9; j_gene: TRBJ1-1; CDR3nt: TGTGCCAGCAGCCCCCAAACAGGGAACACTGAAGCTTTCTTT; CDR3aa: CASSPQTGNTEAFF
abundance: .; d_gene: TRBD1; v_gene: TRBV6-5; j_gene: TRBJ1-3; CDR3nt: TGTGCCAGCAGTTACTGGGGACAGGGATCTGGAAACACCATATATTTT; CDR3aa: CASSYWGQGSGNTIYF
abundance: .; d_gene: .; v_gene: TRBV6-4; j_gene: TRBJ2-2; CDR3nt: TGTGCCAGCAGCTCCTCAGGGGTCCTTAACACCGGGGAGCTGTTTTTT; CDR3aa: CASSSSGVLNTGELFF